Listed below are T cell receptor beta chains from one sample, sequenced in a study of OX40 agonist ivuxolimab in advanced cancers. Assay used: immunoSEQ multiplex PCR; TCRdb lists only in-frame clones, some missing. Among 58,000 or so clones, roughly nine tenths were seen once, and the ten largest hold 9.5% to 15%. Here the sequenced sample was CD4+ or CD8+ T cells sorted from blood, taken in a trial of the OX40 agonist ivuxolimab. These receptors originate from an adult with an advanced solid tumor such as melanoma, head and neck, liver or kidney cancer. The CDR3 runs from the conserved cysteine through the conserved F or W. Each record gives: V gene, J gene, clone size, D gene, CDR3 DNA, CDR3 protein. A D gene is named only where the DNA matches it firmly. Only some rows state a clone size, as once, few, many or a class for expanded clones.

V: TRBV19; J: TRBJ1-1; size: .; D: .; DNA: TGTGCCAGTAGTACTTCCGACAGCGCGAACACTGAAGCTTTCTTT; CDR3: CASSTSDSANTEAFF
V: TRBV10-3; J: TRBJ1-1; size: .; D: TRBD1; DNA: TGTGCCATCAGGTTTCCGGACAGGGTAGGTGAAGCTTTCTTT; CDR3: CAIRFPDRVGEAFF
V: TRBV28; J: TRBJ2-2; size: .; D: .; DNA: TGTGCCAGCAGTTTGAACACCGGGGAGCTGTTTTTT; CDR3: CASSLNTGELFF
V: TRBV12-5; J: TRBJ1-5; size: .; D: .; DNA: TGTGCTAGTGGTTTGGTATGGGGGGATCAGCCCCAGCATTTT; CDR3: CASGLVWGDQPQHF
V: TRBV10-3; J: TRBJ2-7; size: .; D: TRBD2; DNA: TGTGCCATCGCCGAGACTAGCGGGGGGGTCCACCACTCCTTC; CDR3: CAIAETSGGVHHSF
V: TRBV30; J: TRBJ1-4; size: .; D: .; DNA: TGTGCCTGGAGTGTGACGGATAATGAAAAACTGTTTTTT; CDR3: CAWSVTDNEKLFF
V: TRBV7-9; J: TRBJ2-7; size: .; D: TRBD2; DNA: TGTGCCAGCAGCCACTGGACTAGCCTGGGCGAGCAGTACTTC; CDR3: CASSHWTSLGEQYF
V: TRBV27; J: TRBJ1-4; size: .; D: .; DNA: TGTGCCAGCAGTTTAAGGGCGACGGCTGCAACTAATGAAAAACTGTTTTTT; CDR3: CASSLRATAATNEKLFF
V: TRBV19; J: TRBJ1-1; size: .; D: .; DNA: TGTGCCAGTAGTATAACAGGGATGAACACTGAAGCTTTCTTT; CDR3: CASSITGMNTEAFF
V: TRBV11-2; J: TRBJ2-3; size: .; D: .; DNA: TGTGCCAGCAGCGTACTGGTTGCACATACGCAGTATTTT; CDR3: CASSVLVAHTQYF
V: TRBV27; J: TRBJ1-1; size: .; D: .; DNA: TGTGCCAGCAGTTTAGGGGGGTGGAACACTGAAGCTTTCTTT; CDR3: CASSLGGWNTEAFF
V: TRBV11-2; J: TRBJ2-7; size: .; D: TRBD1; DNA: TGTGCCAGTTCTTCCCCGGGACAGGGGTTCTACGAGCAGTACTTC; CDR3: CASSSPGQGFYEQYF
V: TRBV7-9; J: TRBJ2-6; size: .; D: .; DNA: TGTGCCAGCAGCTCTGGGGGGGCCAACGTCCTGACTTTC; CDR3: CASSSGGANVLTF
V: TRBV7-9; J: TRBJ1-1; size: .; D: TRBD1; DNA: TGTGCCAGCAGCCAAGCCGGGACAGGGATAGGTTTCTTT; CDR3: CASSQAGTGIGFF
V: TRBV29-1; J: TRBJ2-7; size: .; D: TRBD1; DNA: TGCAGCGTTGATTTGGGACAGGGGGACTACGAGCAGTACTTC; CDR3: CSVDLGQGDYEQYF
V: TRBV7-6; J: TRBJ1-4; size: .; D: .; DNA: TGTGCCAGCAGCTTATTCTACAGGGAGCAGGACGAAAAACTGTTTTTT; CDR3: CASSLFYREQDEKLFF
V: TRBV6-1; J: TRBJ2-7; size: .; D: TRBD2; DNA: TGTGCCAGCGATGACCGGGGGGACGAGCAGTACTTC; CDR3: CASDDRGDEQYF
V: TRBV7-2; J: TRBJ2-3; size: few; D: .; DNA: TGTGCCAGCAGCTTAGAATCAGGGTACGATACGCAGTATTTT; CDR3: CASSLESGYDTQYF
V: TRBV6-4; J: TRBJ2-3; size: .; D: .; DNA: TGTGCCAGCAGTGGAGGCACCGGAACAGATACGCAGTATTTT; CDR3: CASSGGTGTDTQYF
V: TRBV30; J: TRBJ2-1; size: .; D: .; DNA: TGTGCCTGGAGTTGGGGCGGGGCCGACAATGAGCAGTTCTTC; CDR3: CAWSWGGADNEQFF
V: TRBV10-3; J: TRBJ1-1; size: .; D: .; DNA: TGTGCCGCTCAGGTCGAAGGGCACACTGAAGCTTTCTTT; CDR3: CAAQVEGHTEAFF
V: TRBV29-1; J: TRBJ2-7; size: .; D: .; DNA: TGCAGCGTTGGCCGGGACATAAACTACGAGCAGTACTTC; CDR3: CSVGRDINYEQYF
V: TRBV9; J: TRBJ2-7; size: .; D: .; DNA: TGTGCCAGCAGCCCGGACCACTACGAGCAGTACTTC; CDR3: CASSPDHYEQYF
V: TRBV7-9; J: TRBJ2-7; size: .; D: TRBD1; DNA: TGTGCCAGCAGCCAGAGGGACAGGGCCTACGAGCAGTACTTC; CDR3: CASSQRDRAYEQYF
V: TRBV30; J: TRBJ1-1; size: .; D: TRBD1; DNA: TGTGCCTGGATTGGCGGACAGGGGTACACTGAAGCTTTCTTT; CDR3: CAWIGGQGYTEAFF
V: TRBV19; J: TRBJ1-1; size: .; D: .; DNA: TGTGCCAGTAGTATAAGGGGAGGCCAGAACACTGAAGCTTTCTTT; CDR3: CASSIRGGQNTEAFF
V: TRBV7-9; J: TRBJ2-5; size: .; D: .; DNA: TGTGCCAGCAGCTCGCTACAAGAGACCCAGTACTTC; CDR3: CASSSLQETQYF
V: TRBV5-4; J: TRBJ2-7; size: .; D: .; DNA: TGTGCCAGCAGCGGCGGGACAGTCGTCTCGGGGGAGCAGTACTTC; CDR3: CASSGGTVVSGEQYF
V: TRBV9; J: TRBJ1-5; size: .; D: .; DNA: TGTGCCAGCAGCGTAACCTTCGGGAGCAATCAGCCCCAGCATTTT; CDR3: CASSVTFGSNQPQHF
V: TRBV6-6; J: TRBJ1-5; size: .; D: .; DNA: TGTGCTAGCAGTTACATGGGCTCGTTGGAGCCCCAGCATTTT; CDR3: CASSYMGSLEPQHF
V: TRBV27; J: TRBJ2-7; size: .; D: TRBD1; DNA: TGTGCCAGCAGTCCCAGTCGGACAGGGAGCGAGCAGTACTTC; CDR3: CASSPSRTGSEQYF
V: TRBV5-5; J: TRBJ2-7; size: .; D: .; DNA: TGTGCCAGCAGCTGGTTAGGGGCCGAGCAGTACTTC; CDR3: CASSWLGAEQYF
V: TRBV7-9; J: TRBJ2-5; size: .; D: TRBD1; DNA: TGTGCCAGCAGCTCAACCGGGACAGGGGTGGAGACCCAGTACTTC; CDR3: CASSSTGTGVETQYF
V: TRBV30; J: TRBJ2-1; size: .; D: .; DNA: TGTGCCTGGAGTGTGGGAGCGTTTAATGAGCAGTTCTTC; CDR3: CAWSVGAFNEQFF
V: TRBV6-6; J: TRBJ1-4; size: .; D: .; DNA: TGTGCCAGCAGTTCCGGGGGAGCTAATGAAAAACTGTTTTTT; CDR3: CASSSGGANEKLFF
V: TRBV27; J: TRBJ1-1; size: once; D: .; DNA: TGCGCGGTTATGTCTCGGGTGGTGTATAACAGGGAAAGGAAAGCGAACACTGAAGCTTTCTTT; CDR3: CAVMSRVVYNRERKANTEAFF
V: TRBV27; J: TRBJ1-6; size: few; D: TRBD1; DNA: TGTGCCACCCGTGGCGGACAGGGCTATAATTCACCCCTCCACTTT; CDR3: CATRGGQGYNSPLHF
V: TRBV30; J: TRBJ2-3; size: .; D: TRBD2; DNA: TGTGCCTGGAGTGTGACTAGCGGCACAGATGCGCAGTATTTT; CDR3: CAWSVTSGTDAQYF
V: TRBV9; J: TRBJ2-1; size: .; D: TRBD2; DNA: TGTGCCAGCAGCGTAGAAGGGACTAGCCCTTATAATGAGCAGTTCTTC; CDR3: CASSVEGTSPYNEQFF